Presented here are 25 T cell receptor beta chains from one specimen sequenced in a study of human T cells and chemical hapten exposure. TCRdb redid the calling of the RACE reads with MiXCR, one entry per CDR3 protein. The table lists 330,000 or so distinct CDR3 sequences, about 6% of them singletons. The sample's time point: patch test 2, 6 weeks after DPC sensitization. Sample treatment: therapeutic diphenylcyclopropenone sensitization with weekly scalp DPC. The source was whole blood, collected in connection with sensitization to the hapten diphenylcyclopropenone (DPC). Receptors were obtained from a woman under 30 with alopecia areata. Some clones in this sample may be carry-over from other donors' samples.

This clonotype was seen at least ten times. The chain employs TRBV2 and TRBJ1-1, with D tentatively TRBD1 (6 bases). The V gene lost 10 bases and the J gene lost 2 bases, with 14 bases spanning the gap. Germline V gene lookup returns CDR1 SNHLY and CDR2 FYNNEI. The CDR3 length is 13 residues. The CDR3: CANPTGLNTEAFF. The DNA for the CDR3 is TGTGCCAACCCGACAGGATTAAACACTGAAGCTTTCTTT.

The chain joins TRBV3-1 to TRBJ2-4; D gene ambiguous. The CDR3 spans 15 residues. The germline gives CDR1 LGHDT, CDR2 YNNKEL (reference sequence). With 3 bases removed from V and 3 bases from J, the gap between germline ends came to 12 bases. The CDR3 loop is CASSQRLDRKNIQYF. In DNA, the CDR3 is TGTGCCAGCAGCCAGAGACTGGATCGCAAAAACATTCAGTACTTC.

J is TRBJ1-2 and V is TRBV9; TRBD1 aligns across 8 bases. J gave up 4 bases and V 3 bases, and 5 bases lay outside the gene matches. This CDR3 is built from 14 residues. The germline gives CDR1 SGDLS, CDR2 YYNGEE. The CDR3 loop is CASSGGQGLYGYTF. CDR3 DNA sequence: TGTGCCAGCAGCGGCGGACAGGGCCTCTATGGCTACACCTTC.

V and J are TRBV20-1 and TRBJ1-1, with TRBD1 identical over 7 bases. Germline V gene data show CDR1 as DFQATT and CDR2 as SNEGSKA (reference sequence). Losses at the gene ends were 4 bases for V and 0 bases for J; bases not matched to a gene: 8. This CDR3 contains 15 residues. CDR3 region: CSATEGAIMNTEAFF. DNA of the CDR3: TGCAGTGCTACCGAGGGGGCGATTATGAACACTGAAGCTTTCTTT.

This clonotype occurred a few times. The DNA of the CDR3 is TGTGCCAGCAGTGAAGCGCAAGGTTATACGCAGTATTTT. The encoded protein is CASSEAQGYTQYF. The chain couples TRBV6-1 to TRBJ2-3; D call uncertain. The length of the CDR3 is 13 residues. The germline V gene encodes CDR1 MNHNS and CDR2 SASEGT. V shed 0 bases and J shed 7 bases, with 8 bases lying between them.

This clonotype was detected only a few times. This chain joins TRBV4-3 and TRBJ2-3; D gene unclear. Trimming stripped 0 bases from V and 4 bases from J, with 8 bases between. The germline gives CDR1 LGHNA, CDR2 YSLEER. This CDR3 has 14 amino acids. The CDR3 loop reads CASSQDVGPDTQYF. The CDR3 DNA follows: TGCGCCAGCAGCCAAGATGTAGGGCCAGATACGCAGTATTTT.

The CDR3, as DNA: TGCAGTGCTAGACTAGCGGGGGGACGAGAGACCCAGTACTTC. Translated, it gives CSARLAGGRETQYF. The chain is built from TRBV20-1 and TRBJ2-5; 11 nucleotides align to TRBD2. CDR1 and CDR2 from the germline V gene are DFQATT and SNEGSKA (reference sequence). V lost 2 bases and J lost 4; bases outside the gene matches: 3. The CDR3 covers 14 residues.

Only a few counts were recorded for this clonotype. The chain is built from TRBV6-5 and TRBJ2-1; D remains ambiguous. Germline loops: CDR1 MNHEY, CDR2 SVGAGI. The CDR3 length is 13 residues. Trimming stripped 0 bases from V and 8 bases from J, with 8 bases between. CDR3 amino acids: CASSYSYGDEQFF. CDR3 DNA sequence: TGTGCCAGCAGTTACTCCTACGGAGATGAGCAGTTCTTC.

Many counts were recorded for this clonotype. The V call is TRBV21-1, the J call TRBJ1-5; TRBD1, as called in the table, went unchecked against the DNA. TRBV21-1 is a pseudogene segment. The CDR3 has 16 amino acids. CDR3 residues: CASSRDSHDSNQPQHF. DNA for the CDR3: TGTGCCAGCAGCCGGGACAGTCACGATAGCAATCAGCCCCAGCATTTT.

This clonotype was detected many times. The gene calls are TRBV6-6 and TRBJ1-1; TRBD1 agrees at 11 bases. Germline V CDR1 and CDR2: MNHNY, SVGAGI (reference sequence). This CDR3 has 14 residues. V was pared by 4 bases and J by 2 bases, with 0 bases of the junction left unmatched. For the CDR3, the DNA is TGTGCCAGCAGTTGGACAGGGGGCAACACTGAAGCTTTCTTT. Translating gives CASSWTGGNTEAFF.

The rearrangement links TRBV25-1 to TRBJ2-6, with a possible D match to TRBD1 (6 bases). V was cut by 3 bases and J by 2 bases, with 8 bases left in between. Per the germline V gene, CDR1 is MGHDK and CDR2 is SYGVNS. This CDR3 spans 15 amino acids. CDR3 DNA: TGTGCCAGCAGTGACCCAGGGGCTGGGGCCAACGTCCTGACTTTC. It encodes CASSDPGAGANVLTF.

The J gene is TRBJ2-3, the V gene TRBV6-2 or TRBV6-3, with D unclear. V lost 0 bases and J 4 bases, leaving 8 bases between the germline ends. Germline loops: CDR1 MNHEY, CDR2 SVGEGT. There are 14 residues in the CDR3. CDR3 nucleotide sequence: TGTGCCAGCAGTTACTCTCCCCGGGCAGATACGCAGTATTTT. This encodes CASSYSPRADTQYF.

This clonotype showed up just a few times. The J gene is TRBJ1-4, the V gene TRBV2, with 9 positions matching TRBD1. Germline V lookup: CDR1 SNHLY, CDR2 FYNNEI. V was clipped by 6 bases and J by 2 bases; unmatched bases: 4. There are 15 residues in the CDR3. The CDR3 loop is CASRTGGITNEKLFF. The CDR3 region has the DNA TGTGCCAGCAGGACAGGGGGGATCACTAATGAAAAACTGTTTTTT.

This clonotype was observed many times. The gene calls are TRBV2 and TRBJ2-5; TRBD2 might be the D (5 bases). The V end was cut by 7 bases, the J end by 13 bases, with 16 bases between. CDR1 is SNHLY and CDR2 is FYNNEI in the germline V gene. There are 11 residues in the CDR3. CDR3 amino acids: CASTYSVEGYF. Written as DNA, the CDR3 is TGTGCCAGCACCTATAGCGTTGAGGGGTACTTC.

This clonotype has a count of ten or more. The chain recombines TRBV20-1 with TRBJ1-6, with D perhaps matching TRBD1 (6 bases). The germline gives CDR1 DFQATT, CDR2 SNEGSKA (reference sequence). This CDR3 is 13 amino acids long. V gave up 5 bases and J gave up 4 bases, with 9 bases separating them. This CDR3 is CSAQTGYNSPLHF. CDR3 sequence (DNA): TGCAGTGCTCAGACAGGTTATAATTCACCCCTCCACTTT.

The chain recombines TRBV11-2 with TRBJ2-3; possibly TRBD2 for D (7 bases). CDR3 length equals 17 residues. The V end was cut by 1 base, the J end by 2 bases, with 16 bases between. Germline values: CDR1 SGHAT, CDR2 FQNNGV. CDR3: CASSLVGGAEDTDTQYF. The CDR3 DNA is TGTGCCAGCAGCTTAGTAGGGGGGGCGGAGGACACAGATACGCAGTATTTT. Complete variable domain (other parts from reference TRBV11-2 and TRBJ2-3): EAGVAQSPRYKIIEKRQSVAFWCNPISGHATLYWYQQILGQGPKLLIQFQNNGVVDDSQLPKDRFSAERLKGVDSTLKIQPAKLEDSAVYLCASSLVGGAEDTDTQYFGPGTRLTVL.

This chain's CDR3 is CASTPKYLGARANVLTF. Written as DNA, the CDR3 is TGTGCCAGCACCCCTAAGTACCTGGGCGCGCGGGCCAACGTCCTGACTTTC. The chain uses TRBV7-9 and TRBJ2-6; D unclear. Germline CDR1 reads SEHNR; CDR2 reads FQNEAQ (reference sequence). The CDR3 consists of 17 residues. Trimming removed 7 bases at V and 5 bases at J, with 21 bases between.

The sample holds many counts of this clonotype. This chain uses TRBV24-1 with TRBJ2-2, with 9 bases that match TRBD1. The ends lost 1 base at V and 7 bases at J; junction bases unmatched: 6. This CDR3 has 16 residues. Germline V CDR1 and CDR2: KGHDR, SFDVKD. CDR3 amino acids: CATSDFGQGKNGELFF. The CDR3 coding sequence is TGTGCCACCAGTGATTTCGGACAGGGGAAGAACGGGGAGCTGTTTTTT.

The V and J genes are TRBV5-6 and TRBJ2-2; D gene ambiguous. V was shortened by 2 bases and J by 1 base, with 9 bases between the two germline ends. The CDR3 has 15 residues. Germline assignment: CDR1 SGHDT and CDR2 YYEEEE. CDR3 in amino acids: CASSFYAGNTGELFF. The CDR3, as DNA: TGTGCCAGCAGCTTTTATGCCGGGAACACCGGGGAGCTGTTTTTT.

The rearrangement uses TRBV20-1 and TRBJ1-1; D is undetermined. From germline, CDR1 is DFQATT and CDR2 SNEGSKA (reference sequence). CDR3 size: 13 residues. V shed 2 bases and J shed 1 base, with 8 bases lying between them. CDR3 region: CSARKGPNTEAFF. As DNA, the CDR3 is TGCAGTGCTAGAAAAGGTCCGAACACTGAAGCTTTCTTT.

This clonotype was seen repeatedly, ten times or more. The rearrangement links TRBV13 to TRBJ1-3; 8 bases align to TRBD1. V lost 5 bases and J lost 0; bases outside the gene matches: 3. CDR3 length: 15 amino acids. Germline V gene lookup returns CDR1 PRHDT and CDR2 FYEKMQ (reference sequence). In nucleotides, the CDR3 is TGTGCCAGCAGCCGAACAGGGGGCTCTGGAAACACCATATATTTT. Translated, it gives CASSRTGGSGNTIYF.

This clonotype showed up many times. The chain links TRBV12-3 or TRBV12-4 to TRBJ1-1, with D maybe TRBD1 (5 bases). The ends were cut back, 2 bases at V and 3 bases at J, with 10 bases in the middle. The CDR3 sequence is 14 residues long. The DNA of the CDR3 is TGTGCCAGCAGTTTATTCGGGGGGGACACTGAAGCTTTCTTT. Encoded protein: CASSLFGGDTEAFF.

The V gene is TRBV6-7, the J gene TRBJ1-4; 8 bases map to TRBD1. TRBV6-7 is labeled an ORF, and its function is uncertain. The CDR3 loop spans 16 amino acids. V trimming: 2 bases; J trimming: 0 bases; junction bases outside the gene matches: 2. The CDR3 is CASSYRGQATNEKLFF. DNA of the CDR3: TGTGCCAGCAGTTACAGGGGACAGGCAACTAATGAAAAACTGTTTTTT.

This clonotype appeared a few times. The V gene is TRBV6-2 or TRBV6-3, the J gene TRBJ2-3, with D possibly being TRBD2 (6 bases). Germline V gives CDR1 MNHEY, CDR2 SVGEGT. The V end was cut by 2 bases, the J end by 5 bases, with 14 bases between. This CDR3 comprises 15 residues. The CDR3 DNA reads TGTGCCAGCAGTTACGGGCGGGACCCCGGAGATACGCAGTATTTT. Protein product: CASSYGRDPGDTQYF.

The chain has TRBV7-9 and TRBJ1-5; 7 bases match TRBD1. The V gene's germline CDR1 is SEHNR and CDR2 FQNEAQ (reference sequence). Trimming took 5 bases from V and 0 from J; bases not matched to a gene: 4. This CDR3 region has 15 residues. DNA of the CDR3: TGTGCCAGCAGCGTCGGGACAGTTAGCAATCAGCCCCAGCATTTT. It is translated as CASSVGTVSNQPQHF.